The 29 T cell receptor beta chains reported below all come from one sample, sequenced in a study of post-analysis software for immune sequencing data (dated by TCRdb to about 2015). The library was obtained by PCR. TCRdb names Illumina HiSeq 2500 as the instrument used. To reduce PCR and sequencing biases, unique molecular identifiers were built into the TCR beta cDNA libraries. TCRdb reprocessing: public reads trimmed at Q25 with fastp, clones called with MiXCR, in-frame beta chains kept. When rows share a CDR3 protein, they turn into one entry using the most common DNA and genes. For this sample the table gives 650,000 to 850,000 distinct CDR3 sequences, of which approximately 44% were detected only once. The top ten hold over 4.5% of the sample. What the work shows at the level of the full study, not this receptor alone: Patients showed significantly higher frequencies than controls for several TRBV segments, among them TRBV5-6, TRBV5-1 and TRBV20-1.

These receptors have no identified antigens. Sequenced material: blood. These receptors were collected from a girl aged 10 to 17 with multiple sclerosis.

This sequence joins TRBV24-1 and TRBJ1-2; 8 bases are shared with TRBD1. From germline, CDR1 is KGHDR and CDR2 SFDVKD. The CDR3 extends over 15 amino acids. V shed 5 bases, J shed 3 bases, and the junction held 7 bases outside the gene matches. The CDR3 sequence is CATSGATGGDYGYTF. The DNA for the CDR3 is TGTGCCACCAGTGGGGCAACAGGGGGTGACTATGGCTACACCTTC.

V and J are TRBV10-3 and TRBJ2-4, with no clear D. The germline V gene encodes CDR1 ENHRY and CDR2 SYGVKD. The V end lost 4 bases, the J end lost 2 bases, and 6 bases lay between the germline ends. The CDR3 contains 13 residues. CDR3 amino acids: CAISAESKNIQYF. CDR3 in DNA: TGTGCCATCAGTGCGGAATCCAAAAACATTCAGTACTTC.

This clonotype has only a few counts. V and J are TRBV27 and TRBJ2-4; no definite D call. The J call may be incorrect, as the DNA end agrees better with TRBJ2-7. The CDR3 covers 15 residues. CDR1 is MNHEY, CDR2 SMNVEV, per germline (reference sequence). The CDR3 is CASSPVDKFYYEQYF. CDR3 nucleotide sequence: TGTGCCAGCAGTCCCGTTGACAAGTTTTACTACGAGCAGTACTTC.

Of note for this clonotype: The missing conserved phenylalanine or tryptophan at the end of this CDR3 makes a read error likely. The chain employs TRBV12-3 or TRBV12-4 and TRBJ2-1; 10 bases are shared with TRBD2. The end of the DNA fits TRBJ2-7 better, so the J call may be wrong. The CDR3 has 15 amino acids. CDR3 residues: CASSPLAGGINEQYL. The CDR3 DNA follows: TGTGCCAGCAGCCCATTAGCGGGAGGCATCAACGAGCAGTACCTC.

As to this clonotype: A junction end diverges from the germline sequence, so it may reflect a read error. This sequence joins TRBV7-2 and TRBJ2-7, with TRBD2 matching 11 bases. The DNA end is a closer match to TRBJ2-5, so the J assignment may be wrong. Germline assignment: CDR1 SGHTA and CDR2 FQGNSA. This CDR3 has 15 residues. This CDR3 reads CAGSATSGSSVTQYF. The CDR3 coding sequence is TGTGCCGGCAGTGCAACTAGCGGGAGTTCTGTGACCCAGTACTTC.

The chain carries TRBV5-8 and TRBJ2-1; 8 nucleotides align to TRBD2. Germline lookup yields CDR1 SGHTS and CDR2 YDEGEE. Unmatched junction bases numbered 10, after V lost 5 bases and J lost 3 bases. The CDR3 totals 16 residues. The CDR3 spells CASRMASGSGYNEQFF. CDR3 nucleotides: TGTGCCAGCAGAATGGCAAGCGGGAGTGGCTACAATGAGCAGTTCTTC. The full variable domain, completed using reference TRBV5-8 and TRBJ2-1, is EAGVTQSPTHLIKTRGQQATLRCSPISGHTSVYWYQQALGLGLQFLLWYDEGEERNRGNFPPRFSGRQFPNYSSELNVNALELEDSALYLCASRMASGSGYNEQFFGPGTRLTVL.

In DNA form, the CDR3 reads TGTGCCAGTAAAGGAAGGCGTAGGTCCTACAATGAGCAGTTCTTC. This translates into CASKGRRRSYNEQFF. The chain uses TRBV19 and TRBJ2-1; no reliable D call. Trimming cost V 7 bases and J 1 base, with 14 bases left between them. Germline V CDR1 and CDR2: LNHDA, SQIVND (reference sequence). The CDR3 spans 15 residues.

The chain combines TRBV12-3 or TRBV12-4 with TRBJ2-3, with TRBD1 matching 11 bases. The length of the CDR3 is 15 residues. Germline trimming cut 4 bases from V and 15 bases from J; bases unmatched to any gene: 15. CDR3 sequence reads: CASSYRTGGTDAEYF. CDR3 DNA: TGTGCCAGCAGTTATAGGACAGGGGGCACAGATGCGGAATATTTT.

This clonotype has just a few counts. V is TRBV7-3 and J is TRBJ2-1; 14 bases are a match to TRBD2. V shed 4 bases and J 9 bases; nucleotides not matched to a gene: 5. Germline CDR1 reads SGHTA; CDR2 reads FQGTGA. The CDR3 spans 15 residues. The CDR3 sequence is CASSSRLAGGGEQFF. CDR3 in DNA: TGTGCCAGCAGCTCCCGACTAGCGGGAGGGGGTGAGCAGTTCTTC.

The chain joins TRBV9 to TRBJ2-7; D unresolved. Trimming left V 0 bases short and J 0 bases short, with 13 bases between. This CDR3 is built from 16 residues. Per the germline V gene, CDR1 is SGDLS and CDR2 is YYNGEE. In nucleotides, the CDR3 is TGTGCCAGCAGCGTAGGGGTGGCCTCGGGCTCCTACGAGCAGTACTTC. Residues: CASSVGVASGSYEQYF.

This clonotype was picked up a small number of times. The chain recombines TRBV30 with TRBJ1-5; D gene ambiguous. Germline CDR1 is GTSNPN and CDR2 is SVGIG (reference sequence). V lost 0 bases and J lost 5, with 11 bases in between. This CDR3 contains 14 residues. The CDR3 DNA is TGTGCCTGGAGTGTGTTCGTTGGAGATCAGCCCCAGCATTTT. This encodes CAWSVFVGDQPQHF.

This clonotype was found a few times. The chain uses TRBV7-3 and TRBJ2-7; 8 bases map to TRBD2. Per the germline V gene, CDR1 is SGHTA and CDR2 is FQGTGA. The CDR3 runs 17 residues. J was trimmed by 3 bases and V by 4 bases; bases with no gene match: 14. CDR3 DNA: TGTGCCAGCAGCTATACGCGACTAGCGCGACCCAACTACGAGCAGTACTTC. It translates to CASSYTRLARPNYEQYF.

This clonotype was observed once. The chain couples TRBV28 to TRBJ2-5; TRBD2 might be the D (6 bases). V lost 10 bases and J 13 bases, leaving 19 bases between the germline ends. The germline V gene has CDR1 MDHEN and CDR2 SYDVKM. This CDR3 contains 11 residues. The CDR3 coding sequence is TGTGCCACCTCTTACCTGAGGGAGGTGTACTTC. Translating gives CATSYLREVYF.

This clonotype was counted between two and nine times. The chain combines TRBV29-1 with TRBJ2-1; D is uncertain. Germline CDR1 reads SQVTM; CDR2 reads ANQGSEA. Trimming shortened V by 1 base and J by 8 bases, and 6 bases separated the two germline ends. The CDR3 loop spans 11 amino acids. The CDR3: CSVEGTDEQFF. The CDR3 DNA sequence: TGCAGCGTTGAAGGAACCGATGAGCAGTTCTTC.

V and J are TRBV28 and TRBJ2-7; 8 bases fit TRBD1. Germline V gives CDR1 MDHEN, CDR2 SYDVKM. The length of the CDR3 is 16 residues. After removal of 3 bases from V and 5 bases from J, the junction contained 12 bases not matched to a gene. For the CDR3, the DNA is TGTGCCAGCAGTTTTAGGCCGGGGCAGGGGGCGGACGAGCAGTACTTC. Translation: CASSFRPGQGADEQYF.

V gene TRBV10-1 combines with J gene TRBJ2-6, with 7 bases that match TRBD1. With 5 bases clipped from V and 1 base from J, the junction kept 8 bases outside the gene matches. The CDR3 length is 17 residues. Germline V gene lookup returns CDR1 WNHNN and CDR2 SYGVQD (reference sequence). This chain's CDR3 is CASSPNRGGSGANVLTF. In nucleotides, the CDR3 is TGCGCCAGCAGTCCCAACAGGGGTGGTTCTGGGGCCAACGTCCTGACTTTC.

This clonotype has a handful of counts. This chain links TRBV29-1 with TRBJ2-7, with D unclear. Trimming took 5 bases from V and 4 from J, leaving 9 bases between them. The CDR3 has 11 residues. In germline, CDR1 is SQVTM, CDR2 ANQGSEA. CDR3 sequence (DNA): TGCAGCGTTCGGGCTGAATACGAGCAGTACTTC. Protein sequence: CSVRAEYEQYF.

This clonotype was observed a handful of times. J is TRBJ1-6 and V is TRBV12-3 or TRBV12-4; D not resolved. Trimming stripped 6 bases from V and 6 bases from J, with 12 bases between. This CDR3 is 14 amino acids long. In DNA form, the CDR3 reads TGTGCCAGCAGACCCCCCGCAGCTAATTCACCCCTCCACTTT. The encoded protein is CASRPPAANSPLHF.

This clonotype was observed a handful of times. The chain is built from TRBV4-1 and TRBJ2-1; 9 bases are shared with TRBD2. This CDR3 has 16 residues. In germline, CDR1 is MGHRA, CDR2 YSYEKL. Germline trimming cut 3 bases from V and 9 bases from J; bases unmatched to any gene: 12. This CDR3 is CASSHGEGLAGSEQFF. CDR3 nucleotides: TGCGCCAGCAGCCACGGGGAGGGGCTAGCGGGATCTGAGCAGTTCTTC.

CDR3 amino acids: CSASLVGGTDTQYF. The CDR3 region has the DNA TGCAGTGCTAGTCTTGTGGGTGGCACAGATACGCAGTATTTT. The rearrangement joins TRBV20-1 to TRBJ2-3; D call uncertain. CDR1 DFQATT and CDR2 SNEGSKA come from the germline V gene (reference sequence). Trimming took off 3 bases at V and 1 base at J, with 11 bases between the two ends. This CDR3 spans 14 amino acids.

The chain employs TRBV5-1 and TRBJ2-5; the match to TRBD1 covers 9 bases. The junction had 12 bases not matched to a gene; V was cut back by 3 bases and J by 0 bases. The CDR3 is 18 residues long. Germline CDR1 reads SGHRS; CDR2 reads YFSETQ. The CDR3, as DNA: TGCGCCAGCAGCTGGACAGGGGCCGCTTCTACACACCAAGAGACCCAGTACTTC. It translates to CASSWTGAASTHQETQYF.

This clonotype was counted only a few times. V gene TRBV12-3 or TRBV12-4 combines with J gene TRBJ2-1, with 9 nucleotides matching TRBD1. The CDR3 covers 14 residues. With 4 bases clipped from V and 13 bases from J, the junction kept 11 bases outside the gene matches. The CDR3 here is CASSSRTGVETQFF. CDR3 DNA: TGTGCCAGCAGTTCCCGGACAGGGGTTGAGACCCAGTTCTTC.

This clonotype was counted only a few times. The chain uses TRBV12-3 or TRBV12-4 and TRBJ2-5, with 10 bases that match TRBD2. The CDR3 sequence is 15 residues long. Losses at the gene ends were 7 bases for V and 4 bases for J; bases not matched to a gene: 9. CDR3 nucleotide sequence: TGTGCCAGCAAAGTAGCGGGAGGACTACCAGAGACCCAGTACTTC. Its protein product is CASKVAGGLPETQYF.

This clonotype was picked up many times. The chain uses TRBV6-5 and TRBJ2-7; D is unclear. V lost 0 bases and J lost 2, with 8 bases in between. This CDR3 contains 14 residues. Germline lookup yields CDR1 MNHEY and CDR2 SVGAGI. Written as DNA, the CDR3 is TGTGCCAGCAGTTACTCCACGGCAGCCTACGAGCAGTACTTC. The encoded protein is CASSYSTAAYEQYF.

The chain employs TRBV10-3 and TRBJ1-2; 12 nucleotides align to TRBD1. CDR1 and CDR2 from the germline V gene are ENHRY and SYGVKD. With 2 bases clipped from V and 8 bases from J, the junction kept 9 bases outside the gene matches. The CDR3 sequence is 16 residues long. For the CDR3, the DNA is TGTGCCATCAGTGAGACTAGGGGACAGGGGGCGCGAGGCTACACCTTC. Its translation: CAISETRGQGARGYTF.

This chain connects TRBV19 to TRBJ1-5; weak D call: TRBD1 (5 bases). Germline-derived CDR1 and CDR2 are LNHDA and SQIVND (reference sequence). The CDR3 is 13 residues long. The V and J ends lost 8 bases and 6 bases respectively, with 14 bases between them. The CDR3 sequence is CASGREMSQPQHF. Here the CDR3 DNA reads TGTGCCAGTGGCAGGGAAATGAGTCAGCCCCAGCATTTT.

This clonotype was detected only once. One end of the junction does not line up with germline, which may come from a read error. The CDR3 DNA reads TGTGCCAGCAGCCGGCGGACAGGGGGAATCGACGAGCAGTACTTC. It yields the protein CASSRRTGGIDEQYF. The rearrangement joins TRBV5-1 to TRBJ2-7; 10 bases match TRBD1. This CDR3 spans 15 amino acids. The germline gives CDR1 SGHRS, CDR2 YFSETQ.

CDR3 DNA: TGTGCCAGCAGCTTAGTCAGGGAGGAGGGCACAGATACGCAGTATTTT. Translating it yields CASSLVREEGTDTQYF. The V and J genes are TRBV7-6 and TRBJ2-3, with TRBD2 as a possible D gene (6 bases). Trimming took off 1 base at V and 1 base at J, with 12 bases between the two ends. The CDR3 has 16 residues. Germline CDR1 reads SGHVS; CDR2 reads FNYEAQ.

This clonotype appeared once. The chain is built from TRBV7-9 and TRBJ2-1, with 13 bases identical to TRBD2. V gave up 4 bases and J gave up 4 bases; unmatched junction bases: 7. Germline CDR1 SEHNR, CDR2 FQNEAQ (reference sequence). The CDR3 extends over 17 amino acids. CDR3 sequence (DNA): TGTGCCAGCAGCTCGTGGACTAGCGGGAGTGGGTACAATGAGCAGTTCTTC. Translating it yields CASSSWTSGSGYNEQFF.